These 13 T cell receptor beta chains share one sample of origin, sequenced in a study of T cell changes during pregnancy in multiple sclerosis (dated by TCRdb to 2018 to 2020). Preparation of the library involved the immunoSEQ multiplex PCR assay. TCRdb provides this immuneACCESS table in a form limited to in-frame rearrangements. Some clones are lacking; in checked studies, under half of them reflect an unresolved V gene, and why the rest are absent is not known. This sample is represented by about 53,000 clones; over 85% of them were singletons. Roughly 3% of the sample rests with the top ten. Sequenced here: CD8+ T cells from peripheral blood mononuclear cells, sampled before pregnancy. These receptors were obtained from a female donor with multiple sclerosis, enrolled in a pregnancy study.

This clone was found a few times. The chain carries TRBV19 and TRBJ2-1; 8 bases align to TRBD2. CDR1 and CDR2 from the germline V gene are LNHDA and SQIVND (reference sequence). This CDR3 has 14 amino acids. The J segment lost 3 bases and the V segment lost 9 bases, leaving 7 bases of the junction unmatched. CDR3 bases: TGTGCCAGCCACGGGGGGGACGGCTACAATGAGCAGTTCTTC. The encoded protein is CASHGGDGYNEQFF.

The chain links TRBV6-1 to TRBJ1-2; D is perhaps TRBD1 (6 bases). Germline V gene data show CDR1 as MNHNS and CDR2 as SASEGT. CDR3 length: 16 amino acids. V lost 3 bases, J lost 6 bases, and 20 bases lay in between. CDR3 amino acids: CASSDPGGAYKDGYTF. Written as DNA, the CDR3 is TGTGCCAGCAGTGACCCCGGGGGGGCGTATAAGGATGGCTACACCTTC.

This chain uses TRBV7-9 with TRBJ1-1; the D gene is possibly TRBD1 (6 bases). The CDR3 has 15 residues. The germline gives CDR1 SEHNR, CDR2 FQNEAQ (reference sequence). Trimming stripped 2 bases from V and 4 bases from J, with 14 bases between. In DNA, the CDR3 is TGTGCCAGCAGCTTATTTCCGAGAGGGGGCACTGAAGCTTTCTTT. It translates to CASSLFPRGGTEAFF.

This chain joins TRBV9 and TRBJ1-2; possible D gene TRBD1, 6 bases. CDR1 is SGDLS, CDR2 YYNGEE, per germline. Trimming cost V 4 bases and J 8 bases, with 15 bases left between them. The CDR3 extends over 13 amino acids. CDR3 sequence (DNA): TGTGCCAGCAGCAACAGGGTTTCAGGGGGCTACACCTTC. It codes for CASSNRVSGGYTF. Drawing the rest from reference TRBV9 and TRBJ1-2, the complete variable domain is DSGVTQTPKHLITATGQRVTLRCSPRSGDLSVYWYQQSLDQGLQFLIQYYNGEERAKGNILERFSAQQFPDLHSELNLSSLELGDSALYFCASSNRVSGGYTFGSGTRLTVV.

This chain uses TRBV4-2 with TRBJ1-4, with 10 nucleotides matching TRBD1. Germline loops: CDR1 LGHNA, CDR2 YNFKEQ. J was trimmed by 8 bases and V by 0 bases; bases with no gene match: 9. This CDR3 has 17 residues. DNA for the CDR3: TGTGCCAGCAGCCAAGATTTGGGACAGGGGCTGAAAGAAAAACTGTTTTTT. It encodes CASSQDLGQGLKEKLFF.

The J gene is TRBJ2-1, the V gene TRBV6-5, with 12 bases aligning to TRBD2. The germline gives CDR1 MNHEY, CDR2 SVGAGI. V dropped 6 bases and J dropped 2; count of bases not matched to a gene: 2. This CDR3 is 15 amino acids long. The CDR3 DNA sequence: TGTGCCAGCAGACTAGCGGGGGGCGCCTACAATGAGCAGTTCTTC. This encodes CASRLAGGAYNEQFF.

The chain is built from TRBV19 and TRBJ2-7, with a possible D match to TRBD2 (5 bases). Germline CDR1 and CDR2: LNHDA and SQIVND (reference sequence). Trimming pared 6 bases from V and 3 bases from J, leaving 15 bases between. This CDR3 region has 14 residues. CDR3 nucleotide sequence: TGTGCCAGTAGCTTCGGTGGCAGCGGCTACGAGCAGTACTTC. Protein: CASSFGGSGYEQYF. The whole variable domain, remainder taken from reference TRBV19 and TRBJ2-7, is DGGITQSPKYLFRKEGQNVTLSCEQNLNHDAMYWYRQDPGQGLRLIYYSQIVNDFQKGDIAEGYSVSREKKESFPLTVTSAQKNPTAFYLCASSFGGSGYEQYFGPGTRLTVT.

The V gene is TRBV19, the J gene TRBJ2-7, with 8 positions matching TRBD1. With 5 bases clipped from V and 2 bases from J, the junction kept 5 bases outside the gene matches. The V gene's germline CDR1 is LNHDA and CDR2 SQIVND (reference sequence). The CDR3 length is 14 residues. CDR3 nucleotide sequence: TGTGCCAGTAGTCTCGGACAGGGAGCCTACGAGCAGTACTTC. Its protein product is CASSLGQGAYEQYF.

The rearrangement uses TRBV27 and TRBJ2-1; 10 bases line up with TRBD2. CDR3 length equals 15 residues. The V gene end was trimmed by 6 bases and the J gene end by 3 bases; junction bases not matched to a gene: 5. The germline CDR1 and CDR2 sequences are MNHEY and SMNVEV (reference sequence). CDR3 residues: CASRLAGSLYNEQFF. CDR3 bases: TGTGCCAGCAGACTAGCGGGGAGTCTCTACAATGAGCAGTTCTTC.

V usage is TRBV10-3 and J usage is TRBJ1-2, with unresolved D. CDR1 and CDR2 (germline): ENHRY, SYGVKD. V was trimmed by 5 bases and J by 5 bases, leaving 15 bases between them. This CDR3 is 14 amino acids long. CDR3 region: CAISYGSSAYGYTF. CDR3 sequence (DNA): TGTGCCATCAGTTACGGGTCCTCGGCTTATGGCTACACCTTC.

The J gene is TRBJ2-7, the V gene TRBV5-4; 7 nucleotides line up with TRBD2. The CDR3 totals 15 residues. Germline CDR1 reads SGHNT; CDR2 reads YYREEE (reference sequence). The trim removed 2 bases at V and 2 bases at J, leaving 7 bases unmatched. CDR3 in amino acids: CASSFLGGVAYEQYF. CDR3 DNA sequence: TGTGCCAGCAGCTTCCTTGGGGGGGTTGCCTACGAGCAGTACTTC.

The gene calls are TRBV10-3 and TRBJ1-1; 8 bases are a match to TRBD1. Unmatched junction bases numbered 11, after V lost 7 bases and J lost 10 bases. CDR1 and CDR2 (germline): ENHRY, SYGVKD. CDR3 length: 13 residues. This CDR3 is CAITMDRAGRAFF. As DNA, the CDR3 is TGTGCCATCACGATGGACAGGGCCGGGAGAGCTTTCTTT.

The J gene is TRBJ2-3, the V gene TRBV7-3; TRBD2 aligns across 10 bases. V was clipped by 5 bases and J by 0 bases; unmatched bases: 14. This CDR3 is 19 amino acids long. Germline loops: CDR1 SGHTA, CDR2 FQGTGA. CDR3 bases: TGTGCCAGCAGCCCTCAAGCGGGGGGGGGAACCTTTAGCACAGATACGCAGTATTTT. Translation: CASSPQAGGGTFSTDTQYF.